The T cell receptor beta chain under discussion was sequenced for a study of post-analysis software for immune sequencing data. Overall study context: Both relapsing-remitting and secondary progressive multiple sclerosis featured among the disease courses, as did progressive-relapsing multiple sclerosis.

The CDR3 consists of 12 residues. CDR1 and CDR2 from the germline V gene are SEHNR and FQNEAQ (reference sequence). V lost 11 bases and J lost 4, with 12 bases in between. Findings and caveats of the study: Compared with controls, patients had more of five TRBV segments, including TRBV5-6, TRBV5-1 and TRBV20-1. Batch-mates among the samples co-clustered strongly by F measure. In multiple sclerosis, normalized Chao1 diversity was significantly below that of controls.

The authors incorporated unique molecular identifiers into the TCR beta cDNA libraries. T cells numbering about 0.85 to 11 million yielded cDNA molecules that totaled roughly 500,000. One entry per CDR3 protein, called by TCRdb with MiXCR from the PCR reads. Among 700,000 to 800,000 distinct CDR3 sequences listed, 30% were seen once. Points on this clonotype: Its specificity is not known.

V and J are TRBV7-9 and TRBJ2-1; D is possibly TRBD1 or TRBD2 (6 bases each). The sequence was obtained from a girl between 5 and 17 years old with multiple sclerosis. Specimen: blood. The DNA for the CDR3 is TGTGCCGCGAGGGGGGATTACAATGAGCAGTTCTTC. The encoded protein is CAARGDYNEQFF.